This T cell receptor (beta chain) was identified in a study of neurological immune-mediated disorders. For the study at large: For the approximately 34 multiple sclerosis patients, the disease was relapsing-remitting in roughly 31 and secondary progressive in 3.

This clonotype has ten or more counts. Each CDR3 protein is one row after TCRdb ran MiXCR on the 5' RACE reads. Among under 70,000 distinct CDR3 sequences listed, 3% to 4% were seen once. The origin of this receptor is a woman aged 25 to 39 with multiple sclerosis. Sequenced: PBMCs.

CDR3 protein: CSASLAENPSTDTQYF. DNA for the CDR3: TGCAGTGCTAGTTTGGCAGAAAATCCTAGCACAGATACGCAGTATTTT. The chain has TRBV20-1 and TRBJ2-3, with no clear D. This CDR3 has 16 residues. In germline, CDR1 is DFQATT, CDR2 SNEGSKA (reference sequence). Trimming pared 3 bases from V and 0 bases from J, leaving 16 bases between.